The 11 T cell receptor beta chains in this list originate from one sample, sequenced in a study of blood T cell repertoires in COVID-19. The repertoire was sequenced with immunoSEQ multiplex PCR; TCRdb's copy has only in-frame clones and lacks some. Of about 260,000 clones in the sample, around 86% are singletons; the top ten hold about 1.6%. The specimen sequenced was peripheral blood. The source is a woman between 40 and 50 years old who had recovered from COVID-19.

This chain joins TRBV19 and TRBJ2-3; TRBD1 might be the D (6 bases). Germline CDR1 and CDR2: LNHDA and SQIVND (reference sequence). This CDR3 has 16 amino acids. The V end was cut by 4 bases, the J end by 2 bases, with 16 bases between. The CDR3 DNA reads TGTGCCAGTAGTAGGAGAACAGGGCTGCCCACAGATACGCAGTATTTT. Amino acids: CASSRRTGLPTDTQYF.

V gene TRBV6-6 combines with J gene TRBJ2-7; TRBD2 agrees at 14 bases. The CDR3 runs 18 residues. V was pared by 5 bases and J by 3 bases, with 12 bases of the junction left unmatched. Germline V gene lookup returns CDR1 MNHNY and CDR2 SVGAGI (reference sequence). CDR3 DNA: TGTGCCAGCAGTCCCAAAGCCCCGGGACTAGCGGGGGACTACGAGCAGTACTTC. This gives the protein CASSPKAPGLAGDYEQYF.

V usage is TRBV19 and J usage is TRBJ1-2; TRBD1 matches 7 bases. J gave up 4 bases and V 8 bases, and 10 bases lay outside the gene matches. The CDR3 is made up of 14 amino acids. Looked up from germline, CDR1 is LNHDA and CDR2 is SQIVND (reference sequence). CDR3 sequence (DNA): TGTGCCAGTTCGCGTTCGGGACAGACCTATGGCTACACCTTC. It codes for CASSRSGQTYGYTF. The full variable domain, its missing parts supplied by reference TRBV19 and TRBJ1-2, is DGGITQSPKYLFRKEGQNVTLSCEQNLNHDAMYWYRQDPGQGLRLIYYSQIVNDFQKGDIAEGYSVSREKKESFPLTVTSAQKNPTAFYLCASSRSGQTYGYTFGSGTRLTVV.

The J gene is TRBJ1-2, the V gene TRBV21-1. TRBV21-1 constitutes a pseudogene. The CDR3 has 14 residues. The CDR3 coding sequence is TGTGCCAGCAGCCCTCGGGGTGGTAACTATGGCTACACCTTC. It is translated as CASSPRGGNYGYTF.

V is TRBV25-1 and J is TRBJ1-6, with D tentatively TRBD1 (6 bases). This CDR3 is 16 amino acids long. Trimming left V 4 bases short and J 0 bases short, with 10 bases between. Germline CDR1 reads MGHDK; CDR2 reads SYGVNS. CDR3: CASSGTVSSYNSPLHF. CDR3 in DNA: TGTGCCAGCAGTGGGACAGTAAGCTCCTATAATTCACCCCTCCACTTT. The variable domain in full, with the rest retrieved from reference TRBV25-1 and TRBJ1-6, is EADIYQTPRYLVIGTGKKITLECSQTMGHDKMYWYQQDPGMELHLIHYSYGVNSTEKGDLSSESTVSRIRTEHFPLTLESARPSHTSQYLCASSGTVSSYNSPLHFGNGTRLTVT.

The chain is built from TRBV7-2 and TRBJ1-4; perhaps TRBD1 as D (5 bases). With 2 bases removed from V and 7 bases from J, the gap between germline ends came to 14 bases. CDR1 and CDR2 from the germline V gene are SGHTA and FQGNSA. CDR3 length: 15 amino acids. CDR3 in amino acids: CASSLSGGGSEKLFF. For the CDR3, the DNA is TGTGCCAGCAGCTTATCTGGGGGGGGGAGTGAAAAACTGTTTTTT.

The genes are TRBV7-9 and TRBJ2-1, with 9 bases fitting TRBD2. CDR1 SEHNR and CDR2 FQNEAQ come from the germline V gene (reference sequence). The CDR3 runs 16 residues. J was trimmed by 4 bases and V by 8 bases; bases with no gene match: 12. CDR3 residues: CASAKWLAGTYNEQFF. The DNA for the CDR3 is TGTGCCAGCGCCAAGTGGCTAGCGGGGACATACAATGAGCAGTTCTTC. Combining the CDR3 with reference TRBV7-9 and TRBJ2-1 gives the whole variable domain DTGVSQNPRHKITKRGQNVTFRCDPISEHNRLYWYRQTLGQGPEFLTYFQNEAQLEKSRLLSDRFSAERPKGSFSTLEIQRTEQGDSAMYLCASAKWLAGTYNEQFFGPGTRLTVL.

The rearrangement joins TRBV27 to TRBJ2-3, with D maybe TRBD2 (5 bases). CDR1 is MNHEY and CDR2 is SMNVEV in the germline V gene (reference sequence). CDR3 size: 17 residues. V lost 3 bases and J 4 bases, leaving 20 bases between the germline ends. The CDR3 region has the DNA TGTGCCAGCAGTTTCCTCCTGCCAGGACTTGGGGCAGATACGCAGTATTTT. It yields the protein CASSFLLPGLGADTQYF.

The chain recombines TRBV18 with TRBJ1-1, with TRBD1 identical over 9 bases. This CDR3 region has 18 residues. Trimming took 0 bases from V and 0 from J; bases not matched to a gene: 8. The V gene's germline CDR1 is KGHSH and CDR2 LQKENI. This CDR3 is CASSPPRGTGSMNTEAFF. CDR3 coding DNA: TGTGCCAGCTCACCACCGAGGGGGACAGGGTCTATGAACACTGAAGCTTTCTTT.

In regard to this clone: One end of the junction fails to match germline, which may point to a read error. The chain is built from TRBV10-3 and TRBJ1-1; tentatively, D is TRBD1 (5 bases). CDR3 length: 14 residues. Per germline, CDR1 ENHRY and CDR2 SYGVKD. In DNA form, the CDR3 reads TGTGCCACAAAGTTGGGGCAGGAGAACACTGAAACTTTCTTT. This encodes CATKLGQENTETFF.

The chain uses TRBV25-1 and TRBJ1-1, with a possible D match to TRBD1 (5 bases). The CDR3 covers 17 residues. Trimming removed 3 bases from V and 0 bases from J, with 17 bases in between. The germline gives CDR1 MGHDK, CDR2 SYGVNS. This chain's CDR3 is CASSDTHLMDMNTEAFF. The CDR3 DNA reads TGTGCCAGCAGTGACACACACCTTATGGACATGAACACTGAAGCTTTCTTT.